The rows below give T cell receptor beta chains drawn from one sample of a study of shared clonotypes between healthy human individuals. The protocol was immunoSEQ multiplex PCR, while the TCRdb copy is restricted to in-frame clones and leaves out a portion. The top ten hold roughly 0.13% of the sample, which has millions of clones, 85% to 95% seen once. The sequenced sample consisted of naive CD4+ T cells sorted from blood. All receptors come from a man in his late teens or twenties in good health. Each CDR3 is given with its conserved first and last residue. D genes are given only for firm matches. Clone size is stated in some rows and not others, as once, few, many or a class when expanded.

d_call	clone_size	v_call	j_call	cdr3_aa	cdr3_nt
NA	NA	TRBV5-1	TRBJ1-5	CASSPADGPNQPQHF	TGCGCCAGCAGCCCAGCCGACGGCCCCAATCAGCCCCAGCATTTT
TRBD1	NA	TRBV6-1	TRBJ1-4	CASSEGTGVEKLFF	TGTGCCAGCAGTGAAGGGACAGGGGTTGAAAAACTGTTTTTT
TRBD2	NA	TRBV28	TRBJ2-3	CASNSGVSTDTQYF	TGTGCCAGCAATAGCGGGGTTAGCACAGATACGCAGTATTTT
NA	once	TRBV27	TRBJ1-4	CASTSQRTASGATNEKLFF	TGTGCCAGCACTTCTCAACGTACAGCGAGCGGAGCAACTAATGAAAAACTGTTTTTT
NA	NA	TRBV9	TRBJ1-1	CASSVGTLNTEAFF	TGTGCCAGCAGCGTAGGAACGCTGAACACTGAAGCTTTCTTT
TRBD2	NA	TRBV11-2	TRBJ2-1	CASSFRGLAGYNEQFF	TGTGCCAGCAGCTTCCGGGGACTAGCGGGATACAATGAGCAGTTCTTC
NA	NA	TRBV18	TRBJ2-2	CASSLQGANTGELFF	TGTGCCAGCTCACTACAGGGAGCGAACACCGGGGAGCTGTTTTTT
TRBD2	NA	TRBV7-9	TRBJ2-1	CASSSGLAGADEQFF	TGTGCCAGCAGCTCGGGACTAGCGGGGGCGGATGAGCAGTTCTTC
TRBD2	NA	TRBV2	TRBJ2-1	CASSAGTSGNEQFF	TGTGCCAGCAGTGCCGGGACTAGCGGCAATGAGCAGTTCTTC
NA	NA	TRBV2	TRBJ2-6	CASVTGLSGANVLTF	TGTGCCAGCGTAACAGGCCTCTCTGGGGCCAACGTCCTGACTTTC
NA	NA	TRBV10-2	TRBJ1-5	CASSEQVGNQPQHF	TGCGCCAGCAGTGAACAGGTGGGGAATCAGCCCCAGCATTTT
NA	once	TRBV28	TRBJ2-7	CASTTTGIYEQYF	TGTGCCAGCACCACCACAGGGATCTACGAGCAGTACTTC
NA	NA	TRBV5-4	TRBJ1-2	CASSLWSFYGYTF	TGTGCCAGCAGCTTGTGGTCGTTCTATGGCTACACCTTC
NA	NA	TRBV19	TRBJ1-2	CASSIQRTANYGYTF	TGTGCCAGTAGTATTCAGCGGACAGCTAACTATGGCTACACCTTC
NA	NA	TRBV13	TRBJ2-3	CASSLDRGGRGQYF	TGTGCCAGCAGCTTAGATCGAGGCGGACGAGGGCAGTATTTT
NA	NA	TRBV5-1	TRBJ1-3	CASSLVGVGNTIYF	TGCGCCAGCAGCTTGGTGGGCGTTGGAAACACCATATATTTT
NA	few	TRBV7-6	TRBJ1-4	CASSPGTVVATNEKLFF	TGTGCCAGCAGCCCAGGGACCGTAGTTGCAACTAATGAAAAACTGTTTTTT
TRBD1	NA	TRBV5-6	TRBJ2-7	CASSSTLGQGKLGYEQYF	TGTGCCAGCAGCTCTACCCTTGGACAGGGTAAACTTGGCTACGAGCAGTACTTC
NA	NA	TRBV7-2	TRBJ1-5	CASSLVYRANQPQHF	TGTGCCAGCAGCTTAGTATACAGGGCGAATCAGCCCCAGCATTTT
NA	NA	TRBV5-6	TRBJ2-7	CASSLARGIDEQYF	TGTGCCAGCAGCTTGGCCAGAGGGATTGACGAGCAGTACTTC
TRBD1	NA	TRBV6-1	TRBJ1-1	CASRYRGVNTEAFF	TGTGCCAGCAGGTACAGGGGGGTGAACACTGAAGCTTTCTTT
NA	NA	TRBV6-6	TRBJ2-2	CASSYSRGELFF	TGTGCCAGCAGTTACTCGAGGGGGGAGCTGTTTTTT
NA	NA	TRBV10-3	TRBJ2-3	CAIGSPAKGTDTQYF	TGTGCCATCGGGAGTCCCGCAAAAGGCACAGATACGCAGTATTTT
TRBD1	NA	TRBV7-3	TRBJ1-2	CASSLETGRGYTF	TGTGCCAGCAGCTTAGAGACAGGGCGAGGCTACACCTTC
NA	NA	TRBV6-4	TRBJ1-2	CASSDSSTGWGYTF	TGTGCCAGCAGTGACTCTTCGACCGGGTGGGGCTACACCTTC
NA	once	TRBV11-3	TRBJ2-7	CASSLGTGSYEQYF	TGTGCCAGCAGCTTAGGGACGGGATCCTACGAGCAGTACTTC
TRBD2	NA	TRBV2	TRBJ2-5	CASSGGTRGETQYF	TGTGCCAGCAGTGGGGGGACTAGGGGCGAGACCCAGTACTTC
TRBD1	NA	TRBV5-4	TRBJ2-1	CASTPTGDPYNEQFF	TGTGCCAGCACTCCCACAGGGGACCCCTACAATGAGCAGTTCTTC
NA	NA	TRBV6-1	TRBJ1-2	CASSERAGYGYTF	TGTGCCAGCAGTGAACGGGCAGGATATGGCTACACCTTC
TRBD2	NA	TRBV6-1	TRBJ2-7	CASSDSGLAAHEQYF	TGTGCCAGCAGTGACTCGGGACTAGCGGCCCACGAGCAGTACTTC
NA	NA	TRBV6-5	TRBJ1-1	CASRSMGTEAFF	TGTGCCAGCAGGTCCATGGGGACTGAAGCTTTCTTT
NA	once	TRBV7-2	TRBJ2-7	CASSRDTSYEQYF	TGTGCCAGCAGCCGGGACACCTCCTACGAGCAGTACTTC
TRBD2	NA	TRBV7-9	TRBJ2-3	CASSPQAGGSDTQYF	TGTGCCAGCAGCCCCCAAGCGGGGGGGTCAGATACGCAGTATTTT
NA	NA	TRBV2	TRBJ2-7	CASSLPDRTPYEQYF	TGTGCCAGCAGCCTCCCTGACAGGACCCCCTACGAGCAGTACTTC
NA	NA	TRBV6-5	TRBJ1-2	CASSYSTGQYGYTF	TGTGCCAGCAGTTACTCGACTGGACAGTATGGCTACACCTTC
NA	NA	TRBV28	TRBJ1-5	CASTPFGGASNQPQHF	TGTGCCAGCACCCCTTTTGGCGGGGCAAGCAATCAGCCCCAGCATTTT
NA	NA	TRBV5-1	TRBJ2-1	CASSRSGDSYNEQFF	TGCGCCAGCAGCCGTAGCGGAGACTCCTACAATGAGCAGTTCTTC
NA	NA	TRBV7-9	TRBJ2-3	CASSLAGPTDTQYF	TGTGCCAGCAGCTTAGCGGGGCCCACAGATACGCAGTATTTT
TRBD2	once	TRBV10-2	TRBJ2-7	CASSPLGTSGGSSSYEQYF	TGCGCCAGCAGTCCGCTCGGGACTAGCGGGGGGTCGAGCTCCTACGAGCAGTACTTC
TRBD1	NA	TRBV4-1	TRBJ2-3	CASSQPRQGDTQYF	TGCGCCAGCAGCCAACCTCGACAGGGGGATACGCAGTATTTT
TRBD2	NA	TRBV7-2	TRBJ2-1	CASTFGGSNEQFF	TGTGCCAGCACCTTTGGCGGGAGCAATGAGCAGTTCTTC
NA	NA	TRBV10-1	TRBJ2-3	CASSLGRGTQYF	TGCGCCAGCAGTTTGGGCCGGGGGACGCAGTATTTT
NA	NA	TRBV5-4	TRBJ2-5	CASSLGVTVQAETQYF	TGTGCCAGCAGCTTGGGAGTGACGGTTCAAGCAGAGACCCAGTACTTC
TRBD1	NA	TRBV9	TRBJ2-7	CASGQDTFPYEQYF	TGTGCCAGCGGACAGGATACTTTCCCCTACGAGCAGTACTTC
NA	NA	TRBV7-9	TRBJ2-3	CASSLGTVPDTQYF	TGTGCCAGCAGCTTAGGGACGGTCCCAGATACGCAGTATTTT
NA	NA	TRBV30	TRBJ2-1	CAWQAGNNEQFF	TGTGCCTGGCAGGCGGGAAACAATGAGCAGTTCTTC
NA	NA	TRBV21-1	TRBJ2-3	CARGQSFLAADTQYF	TGTGCCAGGGGACAGTCATTCCTAGCGGCAGATACGCAGTATTTT
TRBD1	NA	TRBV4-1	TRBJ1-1	CASSQVGTGWNTEAFF	TGCGCCAGCAGCCAAGTGGGGACAGGGTGGAACACTGAAGCTTTCTTT